Below are 8 T cell receptor beta chains sequenced from a single sample in a study of Ad26.COV2.S vaccination and SARS-CoV-2 variants. Treatment: over 15 received Ad26.COV2.S at low or high dose, single or two shots; five or six received placebo; per-sample allocation not given. Sample collection was performed on day 63 after the first vaccine or placebo injection. Sequencing used immunoSEQ multiplex PCR; TCRdb keeps in-frame clones, though not all of them. The data show hundreds of thousands of clones, with around 92% seen just once and more than 1.5% held by the top ten. Sequenced here: peripheral blood, sampled in a trial of Ad26.COV2.S vaccine versus placebo. Every receptor here comes from a person aged 18-65 years who received the Ad26.COV2.S COVID-19 vaccine or a placebo.

This chain links TRBV28 with TRBJ1-1; no clear D gene. The CDR3 has 14 residues. The germline V gene encodes CDR1 MDHEN and CDR2 SYDVKM. Trimming took 1 base from V and 4 from J, leaving 10 bases between them. The CDR3 region is CASSLSGKGTEAFF. CDR3 coding DNA: TGTGCCAGCAGTTTATCGGGGAAGGGCACTGAAGCTTTCTTT.

The chain employs TRBV5-1 and TRBJ1-6; TRBD1 matches 12 bases. This CDR3 is built from 19 residues. J gave up 9 bases and V 1 base, and 14 bases lay outside the gene matches. Looked up from germline, CDR1 is SGHRS and CDR2 is YFSETQ. CDR3 residues: CASSLTGQGAPMGTSPLHF. The CDR3 nucleotides read TGCGCCAGCAGCTTGACGGGACAGGGGGCCCCTATGGGCACTTCACCCCTCCACTTT.

The chain recombines TRBV7-2 with TRBJ2-7; tentatively, D is TRBD1 (5 bases). Germline CDR1 and CDR2: SGHTA and FQGNSA. The CDR3 has 15 residues. V lost 2 bases and J 1 base, leaving 12 bases between the germline ends. CDR3 region: CASSLRVTASYEQYF. CDR3 nucleotide sequence: TGTGCCAGCAGCTTACGAGTGACAGCTTCCTACGAGCAGTACTTC.

The gene calls are TRBV11-2 and TRBJ1-2, with D perhaps matching TRBD1 (6 bases). The CDR3 spans 12 residues. Trimming took off 5 bases at V and 6 bases at J, with 10 bases between the two ends. CDR1 is SGHAT, CDR2 FQNNGV, per germline. Here the CDR3 DNA reads TGTGCCAGCAGCCAGGGGCGGAATGGCTACACCTTC. Protein sequence: CASSQGRNGYTF.

The rearrangement joins TRBV27 to TRBJ2-5; tentative D call: TRBD1 (5 bases). The CDR3 contains 13 residues. V was cut by 7 bases and J by 3 bases, with 12 bases left in between. The germline V gene encodes CDR1 MNHEY and CDR2 SMNVEV (reference sequence). Here the CDR3 reads CASKQEWEETQYF. The CDR3, as DNA: TGTGCCAGCAAACAGGAATGGGAAGAGACCCAGTACTTC.

The chain carries TRBV2 and TRBJ2-1, with 10 bases lining up with TRBD2. Per the germline V gene, CDR1 is SNHLY and CDR2 is FYNNEI. This CDR3 has 21 amino acids. Germline trimming cut 4 bases from V and 0 bases from J; bases unmatched to any gene: 18. CDR3 in amino acids: CASSVSSSGGRFPFSYNEQFF. The CDR3 bases are TGTGCCAGCAGTGTATCGTCTAGCGGGGGACGCTTCCCATTCTCCTACAATGAGCAGTTCTTC.

The rearrangement links TRBV27 to TRBJ2-7; TRBD2 aligns across 7 bases. The CDR3 contains 13 residues. J gave up 2 bases and V 2 bases, and 0 bases lay outside the gene matches. CDR1 and CDR2 from the germline V gene are MNHEY and SMNVEV (reference sequence). The DNA of the CDR3 is TGTGCCAGCAGTTTAGCGGGGGCCTACGAGCAGTACTTC. Its translation is CASSLAGAYEQYF.

V gene TRBV19 combines with J gene TRBJ2-6; no reliable D call. V was clipped by 6 bases and J by 4 bases, with 16 bases between them. This CDR3 is 16 amino acids long. Germline CDR1 reads LNHDA; CDR2 reads SQIVND (reference sequence). CDR3 coding DNA: TGTGCCAGTAGGCGGCCCCTTGATGCGGGGGCCAACGTCCTGACTTTC. Encoded protein: CASRRPLDAGANVLTF.